The 2 T cell receptor beta chains presented below share a single source sample, sequenced in a study of T cell changes during pregnancy in multiple sclerosis. Clones were read by immunoSEQ multiplex PCR, and TCRdb kept only the in-frame ones, dropping some. The table lists about 110,000 clones, just under 95% of them singletons. This material consisted of peripheral blood, taken in the third trimester of pregnancy. Receptors were obtained from a female donor in good health, enrolled as a control in a pregnancy study.

DNA for the CDR3: TGTGCCTGGGTCGCAGGGTCGGTTAGGAACGGCTACACCTTC. Its protein is CAWVAGSVRNGYTF. V and J are TRBV30 and TRBJ1-2, with D tentatively TRBD1 (5 bases). The CDR3 has 14 amino acids. Trimming took off 5 bases at V and 8 bases at J, with 21 bases between the two ends. CDR1 GTSNPN and CDR2 SVGIG come from the germline V gene (reference sequence).

The CDR3 DNA sequence: TGCAGCGTTGCGACTAGCGGGGACCACAATGAGCAGTTCTTC. Protein: CSVATSGDHNEQFF. J is TRBJ2-1 and V is TRBV29-1, with 11 bases identical to TRBD2. The V segment lost 4 bases and the J segment 5 bases; nucleotides outside the gene matches: 4. Germline lookup yields CDR1 SQVTM and CDR2 ANQGSEA. The CDR3 is made up of 14 amino acids.